The T cell receptor (beta chain) described here comes from a study of T cell responses to AZD1222 COVID-19 vaccine (dated by TCRdb to 2020 to 2023). The study in broad terms: AZD1222 recipients with second doses at about 4 weeks or about 12 weeks were pooled, because spike-specific TCR depth and breadth did not differ between schedules. TCR sequencing was performed for over 230 trial participants, of whom about 200 were given two doses of AZD1222 and around 25 were given two doses of MenACWY control vaccine. Trial participants were enrolled by age into subgroups of 18-55, 56-69 and 70-plus years, and roughly 150, 30 and 60 TCR-sequenced participants, respectively, were included in these subgroups. The investigation overall reported the following: Participants were mostly white British, with more females than males. The authors suggested clonal diversity may have been underestimated. Spike-specific TCR breadth and depth rose significantly after two AZD1222 doses compared with day 0 and with MenACWY recipients. Because no samples from the day 14 peak response were available, repertoires could be characterized only after the peak T cell response. In the small 56-69-year group, the increase in depth fell short of significance, most likely because of low power. Reportedly, close to half of the unique spike-specific TCRs recognized epitopes lying outside the regions that are mutated in the B.1.351 and B.1.1.7 variants. The whole spike protein was spanned by vaccine-associated CD4 TCRs, and dominant responses were seen in regions 160-218 and 743-854. Only five to seven AZD1222 recipients were SARS-CoV-2 seropositive at baseline, limiting conclusions about previously exposed vaccinees.

The CDR3 regions of human TCRbeta chains were analyzed by immunosequencing. The original methods were these. TCRs in the repertoires were compared against a reference library of SARS-CoV-2-specific TCRs that had been generated with the MIRA antigen-specificity platform. Breadth meant the fraction of unique TCRs that were SARS-CoV-2-associated, whereas depth meant the fraction of total T cells that were SARS-CoV-2-associated. Each spike-specific TCR was assigned to its reactive spike region and to a CD4 or CD8 class using the MIRA data. Log10-transformed breadth and depth values were compared by one-way ANOVA with Sidak's multiple comparisons tests. Drawn from immuneACCESS, this table holds only the in-frame rearrangements with V and J called that TCRdb kept. Clones are partly lost; checked studies trace under half to an unresolved V gene and leave the rest unexplained. V, J and clone size were drawn from that table, and D and trimming were deduced from the DNA. Counted in this sample were 150,000 to 200,000 clones; around nine tenths of them appeared once. The ten largest clonotypes hold around 6% of the sample.

The CDR3 starts with the cysteine, ends with the phenylalanine, and has 14 residues. Kept here is only the CDR3 DNA, which spans 42 bases and is read in frame from base 1. CDR1 is given as MGHDK and CDR2 as SYGVNS, both from the germline V gene. Relative to germline, V is missing 8 bases and J is missing 2 bases, with 6 bases of the junction outside any gene match. Reading the label with the study, this specimen's time point is: baseline before first vaccination. Vaccinee samples were obtained from the UK trials COV001 and COV002, which included a single-blind randomized controlled phase 2/3 trial of AZD1222 (ChAdOx1 nCoV-19) in healthy adults. For TCRbeta chain sequencing, PBMC samples were collected from trial participants at day 0 and at day 28 after the second dose. About this clone itself: This clone's antigen is unknown. Within one base of it there is no much larger clone, and no base qualities were kept.

The chain is made from TRBV25-1 and TRBJ2-7; TRBD2 lines up with 10 middle nucleotides. The sequencing here drew on peripheral blood, taken on day 0 of AZD1222 vaccination. This clonotype originated in an adult in good health. DNA sequence: TGTGCCAGCGCACAAGCGGGAGGGCCCTACGAGCAGTACTTC. It encodes CASAQAGGPYEQYF.